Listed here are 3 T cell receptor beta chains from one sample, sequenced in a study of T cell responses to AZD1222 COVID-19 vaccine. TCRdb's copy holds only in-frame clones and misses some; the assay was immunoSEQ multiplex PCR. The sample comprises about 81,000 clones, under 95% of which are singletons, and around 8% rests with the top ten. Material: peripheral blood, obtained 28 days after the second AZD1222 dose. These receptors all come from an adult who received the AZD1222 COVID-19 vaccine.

CDR3 in amino acids: CASRAPGQEYYTF. The CDR3 region has the DNA TGTGCCAGCAGGGCGCCGGGACAGGAGTACTACACCTTC. The gene calls are TRBV28 and TRBJ1-2; 8 bases are a match to TRBD1. The V gene end was trimmed by 6 bases and the J gene end by 10 bases; junction bases not matched to a gene: 10. The CDR3 has 13 residues. The germline V gene encodes CDR1 MDHEN and CDR2 SYDVKM.

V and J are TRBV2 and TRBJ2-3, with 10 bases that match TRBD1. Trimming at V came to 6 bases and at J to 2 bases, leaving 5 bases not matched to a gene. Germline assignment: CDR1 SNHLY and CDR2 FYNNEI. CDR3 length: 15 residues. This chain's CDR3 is CASRTGTGDTDTQYF. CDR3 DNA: TGTGCCAGCAGGACCGGGACAGGGGACACAGATACGCAGTATTTT.

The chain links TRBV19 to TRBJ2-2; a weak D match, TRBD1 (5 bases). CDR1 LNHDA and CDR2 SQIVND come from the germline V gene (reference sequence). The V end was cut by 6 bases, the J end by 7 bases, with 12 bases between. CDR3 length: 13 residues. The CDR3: CASSQQGVGELFF. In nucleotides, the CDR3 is TGTGCCAGTAGCCAGCAGGGTGTCGGGGAGCTGTTTTTT.